The 21 T cell receptor beta chains reported below all come from one sample, sequenced in a study of T cell repertoires in cytomegalovirus infection (dated by TCRdb to about 2019). Reads for this sample came from an Illumina HiSeq 1500. The public reads were reprocessed in TCRdb via fastp at Q25 and MiXCR, keeping in-frame beta chains. All rows with the same CDR3 protein become a single entry with the most common DNA and genes. This sample gives approximately 290,000 distinct CDR3 sequences in total; about 23% of them show up just once. The ten largest clones capture 14% of the sample. Sequencing used PBMCs. The receptors stem from a human donor in good health (CMV status not recorded). Some clones in this sample may be carry-over from other donors' samples.

This clonotype appeared many times. This chain connects TRBV7-2 to TRBJ2-3; D is undetermined. This CDR3 spans 16 amino acids. Trimming shortened V by 4 bases and J by 2 bases, and 16 bases separated the two germline ends. Germline CDR1 and CDR2: SGHTA and FQGNSA. CDR3 in DNA: TGTGCCAGCAGCTCCTCAACCATCATTGTCACAGATACGCAGTATTTT. Amino acids: CASSSSTIIVTDTQYF.

The chain carries TRBV29-1 and TRBJ2-6, with 8 positions matching TRBD1. The J segment lost 4 bases and the V segment lost 5 bases, leaving 7 bases of the junction unmatched. Germline CDR1 and CDR2: SQVTM and ANQGSEA. The CDR3 extends over 15 amino acids. In nucleotides, the CDR3 is TGCAGCGTTTCGCAGGGGGCGCTAGGGGCCAACGTCCTGACTTTC. It encodes CSVSQGALGANVLTF.

The rearrangement uses TRBV12-3 or TRBV12-4 and TRBJ2-1; TRBD1 or TRBD2 may be the D gene (5 bases each). The V and J ends lost 5 bases and 7 bases respectively, with 15 bases between them. The CDR3 has 14 amino acids. The CDR3 sequence: CASSRWDRPNEQFF. DNA of the CDR3: TGTGCCAGCAGTCGATGGGACCGTCCGAATGAGCAGTTCTTC.

This clonotype was observed many times. The J gene is TRBJ2-1, the V gene TRBV7-2; 9 bases agree with TRBD2. The V and J ends lost 5 bases and 9 bases, in that order; junction bases with no gene match: 8. Germline CDR1 and CDR2: SGHTA and FQGNSA. The CDR3 covers 14 residues. The CDR3 DNA sequence: TGTGCCAGCAGCCAAATAGCGGGAGCAGGTGAGCAGTTCTTC. It translates to CASSQIAGAGEQFF. Full variable domain (rest looked up from reference TRBV7-2 and TRBJ2-1): GAGVSQSPSNKVTEKGKDVELRCDPISGHTALYWYRQSLGQGLEFLIYFQGNSAPDKSGLPSDRFSAERTGGSVSTLTIQRTQQEDSAVYLCASSQIAGAGEQFFGPGTRLTVL.

This clonotype was picked up many times. This chain links TRBV12-3 or TRBV12-4 with TRBJ1-5; the D is unclear. CDR3 length: 15 amino acids. Trimming left V 3 bases short and J 3 bases short, with 12 bases between. The DNA of the CDR3 is TGTGCCAGCAGTTTCGGGTCAGGCGCCAATCAGCCCCAGCATTTT. This codes for CASSFGSGANQPQHF.

This clonotype was seen more than once but under ten times. The V gene is TRBV6-2 or TRBV6-3, the J gene TRBJ2-2; TRBD1 matches 7 bases. The J segment lost 9 bases and the V segment lost 4 bases, leaving 5 bases of the junction unmatched. Germline V gene data show CDR1 as MNHEY and CDR2 as SVGEGT. This CDR3 contains 13 residues. The CDR3 here is CASSSTGLRELFF. The CDR3, as DNA: TGTGCCAGCAGTTCGACAGGGCTCCGGGAGCTGTTTTTT.

This clonotype was seen at least ten times. The chain carries TRBV7-9 and TRBJ2-7; no clear D gene. This CDR3 is built from 13 residues. The germline V and J ends were trimmed by 1 base and 3 bases, with 7 bases remaining between them. Per the germline V gene, CDR1 is SEHNR and CDR2 is FQNEAQ (reference sequence). In DNA, the CDR3 is TGTGCCAGCAGCTTAGTGGCCGGCTACGAGCAGTACTTC. Its protein is CASSLVAGYEQYF. Full variable domain (remainder filled in from reference TRBV7-9 and TRBJ2-7): DTGVSQNPRHKITKRGQNVTFRCDPISEHNRLYWYRQTLGQGPEFLTYFQNEAQLEKSRLLSDRFSAERPKGSFSTLEIQRTEQGDSAMYLCASSLVAGYEQYFGPGTRLTVT.

This clonotype came up a few times. The chain links TRBV5-1 to TRBJ2-1; 7 nucleotides match TRBD2. The CDR3 runs 17 residues. The J segment lost 0 bases and the V segment lost 3 bases, leaving 9 bases of the junction unmatched. Germline CDR1 reads SGHRS; CDR2 reads YFSETQ. CDR3 coding DNA: TGCGCCAGCAGCTCTCTAGGGGCGGGGGTCTCCTACAATGAGCAGTTCTTC. Amino acids: CASSSLGAGVSYNEQFF.

About this clonotype itself: The junction differs from germline at one of its ends, possibly a read error. The CDR3 region has the DNA TGTGCCAGCAGTTTACTAGCGGGAGGCGGTGAGCAGTTATTC. This gives the protein CASSLLAGGGEQLF. The rearrangement uses TRBV28 and TRBJ2-1; 11 bases align to TRBD2. This CDR3 has 14 amino acids. CDR1 is MDHEN, CDR2 SYDVKM, per germline.

This clonotype was seen repeatedly, ten times or more. The chain links TRBV27 to TRBJ2-7; 8 positions agree with TRBD1. Germline loops: CDR1 MNHEY, CDR2 SMNVEV (reference sequence). With 5 bases clipped from V and 4 bases from J, the junction kept 10 bases outside the gene matches. The length of the CDR3 is 15 residues. CDR3 sequence: CASSPRDRGSYEQYF. The CDR3 nucleotides are TGTGCCAGCAGTCCCCGTGACAGGGGAAGTTACGAGCAGTACTTC.

Ten or more counts support this clonotype. V usage is TRBV7-9 and J usage is TRBJ1-1; 9 bases fit TRBD1. CDR3 size: 13 residues. V shed 5 bases, J shed 4 bases, and the junction held 2 bases outside the gene matches. Per germline, CDR1 SEHNR and CDR2 FQNEAQ (reference sequence). The CDR3 loop is CASSRQGGTEAFF. The DNA for the CDR3 is TGTGCCAGCAGCCGACAGGGGGGCACTGAAGCTTTCTTT.

This chain links TRBV7-3 with TRBJ1-1; 9 positions agree with TRBD1. Germline lookup yields CDR1 SGHTA and CDR2 FQGTGA. Germline trimming cut 5 bases from V and 5 bases from J; bases unmatched to any gene: 6. The CDR3 extends over 14 amino acids. CDR3 loop: CASSTTGGATEAFF. CDR3 sequence (DNA): TGTGCCAGCAGCACCACAGGGGGCGCGACTGAAGCTTTCTTT.

The chain carries TRBV11-3 and TRBJ2-1; the D gene is possibly TRBD2 (6 bases). CDR1 and CDR2 from the germline V gene are SGHNT and YENEEA. The CDR3 is made up of 20 amino acids. The V end was cut by 1 base, the J end by 6 bases, with 28 bases between. The CDR3 region has the DNA TGTGCCAGCAGCTTAGTGGGCCCAGGTAGCGGAGCCCCTTTGGGCAATGAGCAGTTCTTC. Protein sequence: CASSLVGPGSGAPLGNEQFF.

The rearrangement links TRBV10-2 to TRBJ2-7; TRBD2 aligns across 12 bases. The V gene's germline CDR1 is WSHSY and CDR2 SAAADI. This CDR3 has 15 amino acids. The ends lost 6 bases at V and 3 bases at J; junction bases unmatched: 6. The CDR3 spells CASRRLAGADYEQYF. The CDR3 DNA is TGCGCCAGCAGGAGACTAGCGGGAGCTGACTACGAGCAGTACTTC.

This clonotype was observed a few times. This rearrangement joins TRBV29-1 to TRBJ2-2; D possibly uses TRBD1 or TRBD2 (5 bases each). The V and J ends lost 7 bases and 8 bases respectively, with 5 bases between them. Germline lookup yields CDR1 SQVTM and CDR2 ANQGSEA. The CDR3 runs 9 residues. CDR3: CSGGGELFF. Here the CDR3 DNA reads TGCAGCGGGGGGGGGGAGCTGTTTTTT.

This clonotype occurred many times. The gene calls are TRBV7-9 and TRBJ2-1; D assignment may be TRBD1 or TRBD2 (5 bases each). This CDR3 has 14 amino acids. CDR1 SEHNR and CDR2 FQNEAQ come from the germline V gene (reference sequence). V dropped 4 bases and J dropped 5 bases, with 12 bases sitting between them. The CDR3 protein is CASSSRDPHNEQFF. CDR3 DNA sequence: TGTGCCAGCAGCTCCCGGGACCCCCACAATGAGCAGTTCTTC.

DNA of the CDR3: TGTGCCGGGTCACAAGGGGGGACCGAGCAGTACTTC. This sequence encodes CAGSQGGTEQYF. The chain is built from TRBV2 and TRBJ2-7; D could derive from TRBD1 or TRBD2 (6 bases each). Germline values: CDR1 SNHLY, CDR2 FYNNEI. V was cut by 11 bases and J by 6 bases, with 17 bases left in between. The CDR3 loop spans 12 amino acids.

The chain uses TRBV5-1 and TRBJ2-1; D could derive from TRBD1 or TRBD2 (6 bases each). From germline, CDR1 is SGHRS and CDR2 YFSETQ. The CDR3 totals 17 residues. V was trimmed by 0 bases and J by 3 bases, leaving 16 bases between them. CDR3 nucleotide sequence: TGCGCCAGCAGCTTGGCCCAAGGGGGGTCCTTCTACAATGAGCAGTTCTTC. Its protein is CASSLAQGGSFYNEQFF.

This chain connects TRBV20-1 to TRBJ2-1, with 8 bases identical to TRBD2. CDR3 size: 14 residues. Looked up from germline, CDR1 is DFQATT and CDR2 is SNEGSKA (reference sequence). The trim removed 1 base at V and 8 bases at J, leaving 7 bases unmatched. CDR3 sequence reads: CSARAGGFYDEQFF. The CDR3 DNA reads as TGCAGTGCTAGAGCGGGAGGGTTTTACGATGAGCAGTTCTTC.

This clonotype was recorded many times. The chain has TRBV2 and TRBJ2-7, with D perhaps TRBD2 (6 bases). The V and J ends lost 3 bases and 3 bases respectively, with 21 bases between them. This CDR3 has 17 amino acids. Germline CDR1 reads SNHLY; CDR2 reads FYNNEI. The DNA for the CDR3 is TGTGCCAGCAGTGATCCCGTAACCACGGGGGTCCGCTACGAGCAGTACTTC. This sequence encodes CASSDPVTTGVRYEQYF.

The table lists this clonotype with a few counts. The chain has TRBV2 and TRBJ1-1; D remains ambiguous. V gave up 8 bases and J gave up 7 bases, with 17 bases separating them. The germline CDR1 and CDR2 sequences are SNHLY and FYNNEI. This CDR3 region has 13 residues. The CDR3 here is CASGREGRLEAFF. As DNA, the CDR3 is TGTGCCAGCGGTAGGGAGGGTAGACTTGAAGCTTTCTTT.